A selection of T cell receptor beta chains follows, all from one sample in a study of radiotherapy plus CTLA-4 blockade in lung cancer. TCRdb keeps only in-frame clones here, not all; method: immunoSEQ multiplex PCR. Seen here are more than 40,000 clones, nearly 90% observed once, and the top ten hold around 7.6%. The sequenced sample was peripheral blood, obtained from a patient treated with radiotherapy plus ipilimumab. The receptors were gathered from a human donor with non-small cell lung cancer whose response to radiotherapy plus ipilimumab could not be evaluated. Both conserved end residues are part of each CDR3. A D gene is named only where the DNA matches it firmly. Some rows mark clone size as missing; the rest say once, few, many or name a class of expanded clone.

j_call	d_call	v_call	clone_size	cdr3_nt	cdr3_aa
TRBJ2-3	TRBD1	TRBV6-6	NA	TGTGCCAGCAGTTACCGGACAGGGGGCACAGATACGCAGTATTTT	CASSYRTGGTDTQYF
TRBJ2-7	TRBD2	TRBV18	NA	TGTGCCAGCTCCCCGGGACTAGCGCGCTACGAGCAGTACTTC	CASSPGLARYEQYF
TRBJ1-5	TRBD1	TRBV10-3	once	TGTGCCATCAAGGCGGACAGGGGGGTCAATCAGCCCCAGCATTTT	CAIKADRGVNQPQHF
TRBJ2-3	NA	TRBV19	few	TGTGCCAGTAGCCCTGGGCCTAGCACAGATACGCAGTATTTT	CASSPGPSTDTQYF
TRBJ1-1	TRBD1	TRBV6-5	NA	TGTGCCAGCAGAACAGGGGCGCAGGGCAGCACTGAAGCTTTCTTT	CASRTGAQGSTEAFF
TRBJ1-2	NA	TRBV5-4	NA	TGTGCCAGCAGCTTTGACAGCCGTAACTATGGCTACACCTTC	CASSFDSRNYGYTF
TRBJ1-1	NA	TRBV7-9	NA	TGTGCCAGCAGCCCAACACAGATGAACACTGAAGCTTTCTTT	CASSPTQMNTEAFF
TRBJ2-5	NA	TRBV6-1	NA	TGTGCCAGCGGAGGGGCGGGGTTGGGGGAGCAGTACTTC	CASGGAGLGEQYF
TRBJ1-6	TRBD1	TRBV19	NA	TGTGCCAGTAGGACCCCGGGGACAGGGGTTAATTCACCCCTCCACTTT	CASRTPGTGVNSPLHF
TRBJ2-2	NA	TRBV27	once	TGTGCCAGCAGTCTACAGGGATCCGGGGAGCTGTTTTTT	CASSLQGSGELFF
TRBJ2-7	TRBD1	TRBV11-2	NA	TGTGCCAGCAGCGACCGGGACAGAGGGGGCTACGAGCAGTACTTC	CASSDRDRGGYEQYF
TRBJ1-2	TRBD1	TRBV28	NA	TGTGCCAGCAGTGCCCCAGGGGGGTTCGGCTACACCTTC	CASSAPGGFGYTF
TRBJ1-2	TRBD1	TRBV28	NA	TGTGCCAGCAGTCCCGGAGGGGGACAGGGGGCTGGCTACACCTTC	CASSPGGGQGAGYTF
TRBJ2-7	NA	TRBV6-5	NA	TGTGCCAGCAGTTACTCGCCAGGGGATATCGACGAGCAGTACTTC	CASSYSPGDIDEQYF
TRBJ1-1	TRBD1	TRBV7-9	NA	TGTGCCAGCAGCTTAAGGGGACAGGGATTTAGTGGAACTGAAGCTTTCTTT	CASSLRGQGFSGTEAFF
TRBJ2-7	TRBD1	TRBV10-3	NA	TGTGCCATTCGGGCCCAGGGGGTGGAGTACTTC	CAIRAQGVEYF
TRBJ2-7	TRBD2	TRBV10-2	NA	TGCGCCAGCAGTGAGTCGAAGTCTCTTAGCGGGAGATACGGCGAGCAGTACTTC	CASSESKSLSGRYGEQYF
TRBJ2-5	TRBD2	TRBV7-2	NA	TGTGCCAGCGCCAGAGCGGGGTCCCAAGAGACCCAGTACTTC	CASARAGSQETQYF
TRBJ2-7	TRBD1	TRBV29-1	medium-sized	TGCAGCGTCACCCGGGACAGGGGGCAAAGCGAGCAGTACTTC	CSVTRDRGQSEQYF
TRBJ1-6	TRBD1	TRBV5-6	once	TGTGCCAGCAGCTGGGGGGTGGGGACAGTGGTCTCACCCCTCCACTTT	CASSWGVGTVVSPLHF
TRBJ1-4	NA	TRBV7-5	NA	TGTGCCAGAGGAAAGGGAGGTGAAAAACTGTTTTTT	CARGKGGEKLFF
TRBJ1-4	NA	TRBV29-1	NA	TGCAGCGTTGACCCCTCCGGGCAGGGGAAACTGTTTTTT	CSVDPSGQGKLFF
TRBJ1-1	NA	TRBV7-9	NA	TGTGCCAGCAGCTTAGGAGTGAGCAACACTGAAGCTTTCTTT	CASSLGVSNTEAFF
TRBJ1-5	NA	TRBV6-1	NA	TGTGCCAGCAGTGGAGGGGGAAGCGTCAATCAGCCCCAGCATTTT	CASSGGGSVNQPQHF
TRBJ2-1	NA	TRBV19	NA	TGTGCCAGTAGGCTAGACAGGAGCTCCTACAATGAGCAGTTCTTC	CASRLDRSSYNEQFF
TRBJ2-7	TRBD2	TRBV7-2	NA	TGTGCCAGCAGACCCAGCGGGGGGGGGAAGCAGTACTTC	CASRPSGGGKQYF
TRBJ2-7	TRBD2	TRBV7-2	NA	TGTGCCAGCAGCTTAGGTCCAGCGGGAAGCTCCTACGAGCAGTACTTC	CASSLGPAGSSYEQYF
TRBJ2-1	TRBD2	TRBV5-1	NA	TGCGCCAGCAGCTTGGCGGGGACTACCAATGAGCAGTTCTTC	CASSLAGTTNEQFF
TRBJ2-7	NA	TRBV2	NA	TGTGCCAGCATATTGGAAAGAGCCCAGAGGAGGTACGAGCAGTACTTC	CASILERAQRRYEQYF
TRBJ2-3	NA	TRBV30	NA	TGTGCCTGGAGAGGGACTAGCACAGATACGCAGTATTTT	CAWRGTSTDTQYF
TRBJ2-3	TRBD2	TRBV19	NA	TGTGCCAGTAGCCCAGGGGGACTAGCGGGAGTCACCGATACGCAGTATTTT	CASSPGGLAGVTDTQYF
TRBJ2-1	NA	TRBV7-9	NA	TGTGCCAGCAGCCCCGGCTCAGGGGACTACAATGAGCAGTTCTTC	CASSPGSGDYNEQFF
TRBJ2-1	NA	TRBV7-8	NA	TGTGCCAGCAGCTTTCGGTGGGAGCAGTTCTTC	CASSFRWEQFF
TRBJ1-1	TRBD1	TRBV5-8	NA	TGTGCCAGCAGCTTGGTTCAGGGGGTAATGAACACTGAAGCTTTCTTT	CASSLVQGVMNTEAFF
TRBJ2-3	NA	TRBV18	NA	TGTGCCAGCTCACCAAGGACAGTTAGCACAGATACGCAGTATTTT	CASSPRTVSTDTQYF
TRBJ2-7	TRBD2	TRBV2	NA	TGTGCCAGCAGTCTCGGGACTAGCGGAGACGAGCAGTACTTC	CASSLGTSGDEQYF
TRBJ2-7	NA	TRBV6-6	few	TGTGCCAGCAGCCAGGGTGAGCAGTACTTC	CASSQGEQYF
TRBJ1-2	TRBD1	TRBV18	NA	TGTGCCAGCTCACCACCTCAGGGGGGCGGTGGCTACACCTTC	CASSPPQGGGGYTF
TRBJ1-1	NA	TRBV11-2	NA	TGTGCCAGCAGCTTCGGGCAGGGGAACACTGAAGCTTTCTTT	CASSFGQGNTEAFF
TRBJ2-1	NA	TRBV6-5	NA	TGTGCCAGCAGCCCCAGGGTTGGGGGGGGCAACCGTCAGTTCTTC	CASSPRVGGGNRQFF
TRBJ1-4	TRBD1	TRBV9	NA	TGTGCCAGCAGCCCGAGGACAGGGGGCAGAACTAATGAAAAACTGTTTTTT	CASSPRTGGRTNEKLFF
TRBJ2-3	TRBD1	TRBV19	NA	TGTGCCAGTAGTATAGGGCCGGGACAGAGCACAGATACGCAGTATTTT	CASSIGPGQSTDTQYF
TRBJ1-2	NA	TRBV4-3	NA	TGCGCCAGCAGCCAAGGGGTCTTAGGGGACTATGGCTACACCTTC	CASSQGVLGDYGYTF
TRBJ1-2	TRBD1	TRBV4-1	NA	TGCGCCAGCAGCCAAGAAGCGTCAGGGGGGTTCAACTATGGCTACACCTTC	CASSQEASGGFNYGYTF
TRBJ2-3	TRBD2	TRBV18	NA	TGTGCCAGCTCACCTCCGACTAGCGGGTACACAGATACGCAGTATTTT	CASSPPTSGYTDTQYF
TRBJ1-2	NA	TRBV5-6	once	TGTGCCAGCAGGCTTGCCCAGCGGCCTAACTATGGCTACACCTTC	CASRLAQRPNYGYTF
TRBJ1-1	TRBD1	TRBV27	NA	TGTGCCAGCAGCCTTGGGACAGAGTATGCAGCTTTCTTT	CASSLGTEYAAFF
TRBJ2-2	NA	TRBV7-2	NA	TGTGCCAGCAGCTTACGCATGAGACTTAACACCGGGGAGCTGTTTTTT	CASSLRMRLNTGELFF
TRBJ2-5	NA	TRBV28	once	TGTGCCAGCAGTTTTAAAGGGGCGTACCAAGAGACCCAGTACTTC	CASSFKGAYQETQYF
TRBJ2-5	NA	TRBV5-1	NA	TGCGCCAGCAGCTTCGTGGGAGAAGAGACCCAGTACTTC	CASSFVGEETQYF
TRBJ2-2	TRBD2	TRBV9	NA	TGTGCCAGCAGCGTAGGACTAGCGGGAGGACCGATAGGCCCGGAGCTGTTTTTT	CASSVGLAGGPIGPELFF
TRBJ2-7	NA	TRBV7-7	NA	TGTGCCAGCAGCGCCTTAGCGGCGGGCGAGCAGTACTTC	CASSALAAGEQYF
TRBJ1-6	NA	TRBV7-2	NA	TGTGCCAGCAGTGCGAGCTCCTATAATTCACCCCTCCACTTT	CASSASSYNSPLHF